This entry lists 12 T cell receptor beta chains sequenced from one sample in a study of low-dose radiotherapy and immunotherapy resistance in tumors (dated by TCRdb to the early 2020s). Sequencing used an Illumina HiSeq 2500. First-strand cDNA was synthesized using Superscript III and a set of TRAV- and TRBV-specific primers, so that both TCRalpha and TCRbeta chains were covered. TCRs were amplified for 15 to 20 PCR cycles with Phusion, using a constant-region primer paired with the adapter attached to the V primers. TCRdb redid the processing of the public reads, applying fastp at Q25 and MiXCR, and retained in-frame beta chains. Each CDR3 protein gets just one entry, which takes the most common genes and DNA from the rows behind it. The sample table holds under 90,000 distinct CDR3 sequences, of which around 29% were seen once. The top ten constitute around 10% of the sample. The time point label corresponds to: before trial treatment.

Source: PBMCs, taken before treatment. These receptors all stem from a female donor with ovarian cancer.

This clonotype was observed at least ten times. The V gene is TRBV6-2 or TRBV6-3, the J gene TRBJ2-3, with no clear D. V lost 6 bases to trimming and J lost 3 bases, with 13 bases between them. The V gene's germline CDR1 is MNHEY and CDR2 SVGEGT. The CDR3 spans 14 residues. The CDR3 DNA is TGTGCCAGCAGAAGATCCCCCCGGACAGATACGCAGTATTTT. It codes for CASRRSPRTDTQYF.

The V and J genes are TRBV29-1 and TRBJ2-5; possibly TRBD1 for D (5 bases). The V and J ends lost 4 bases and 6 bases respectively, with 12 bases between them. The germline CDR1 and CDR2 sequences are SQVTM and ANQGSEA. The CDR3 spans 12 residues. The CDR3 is CSVALSGQTQYF. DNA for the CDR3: TGCAGCGTTGCCTTATCAGGGCAGACCCAGTACTTC. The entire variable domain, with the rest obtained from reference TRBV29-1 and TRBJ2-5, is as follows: SAVISQKPSRDICQRGTSLTIQCQVDSQVTMMFWYRQQPGQSLTLIATANQGSEATYESGFVIDKFPISRPNLTFSTLTVSNMSPEDSSIYLCSVALSGQTQYFGPGTRLLVL.

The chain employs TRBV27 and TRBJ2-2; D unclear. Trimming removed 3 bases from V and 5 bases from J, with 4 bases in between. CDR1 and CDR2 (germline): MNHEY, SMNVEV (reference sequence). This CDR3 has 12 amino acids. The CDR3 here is CASSFRTGELFF. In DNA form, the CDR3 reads TGTGCCAGCAGTTTTAGAACCGGGGAGCTGTTTTTT.

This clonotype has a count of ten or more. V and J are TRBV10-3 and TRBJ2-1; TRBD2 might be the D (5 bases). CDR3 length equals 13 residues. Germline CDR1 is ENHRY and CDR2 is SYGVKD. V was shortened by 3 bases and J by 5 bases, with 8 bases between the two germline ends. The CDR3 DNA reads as TGTGCCATCAGTGAACTAGTGGACAATGAGCAGTTCTTC. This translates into CAISELVDNEQFF.

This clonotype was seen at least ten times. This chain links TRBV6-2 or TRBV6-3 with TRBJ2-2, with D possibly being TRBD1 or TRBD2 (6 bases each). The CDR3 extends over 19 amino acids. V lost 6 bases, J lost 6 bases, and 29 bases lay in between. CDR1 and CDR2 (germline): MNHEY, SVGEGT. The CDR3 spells CASSGGRARGPIAAGELFF. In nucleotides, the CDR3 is TGTGCCAGCAGCGGGGGAAGGGCCCGGGGGCCTATCGCGGCCGGGGAGCTGTTTTTT.

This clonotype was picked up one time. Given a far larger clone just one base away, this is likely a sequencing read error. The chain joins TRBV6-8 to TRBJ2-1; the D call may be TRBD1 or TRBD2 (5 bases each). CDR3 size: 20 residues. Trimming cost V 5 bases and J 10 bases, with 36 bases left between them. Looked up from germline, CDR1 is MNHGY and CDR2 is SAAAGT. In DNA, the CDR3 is TGTGCCAGCAGTGAAAACATCTTAAAGGGCCGTATCGGGGCGAGCTACGAGCAGTTCTTC. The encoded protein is CASSENILKGRIGASYEQFF.

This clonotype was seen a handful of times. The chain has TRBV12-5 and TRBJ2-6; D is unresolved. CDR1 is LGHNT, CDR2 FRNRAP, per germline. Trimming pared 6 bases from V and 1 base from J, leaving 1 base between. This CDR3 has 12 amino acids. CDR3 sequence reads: CASGSGANVLTF. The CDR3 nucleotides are TGTGCTAGTGGGTCTGGGGCCAACGTCCTGACTTTC.

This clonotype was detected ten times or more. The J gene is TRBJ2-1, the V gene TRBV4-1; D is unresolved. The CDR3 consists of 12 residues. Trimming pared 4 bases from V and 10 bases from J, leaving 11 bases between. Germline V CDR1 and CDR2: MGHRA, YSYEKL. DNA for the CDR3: TGCGCCAGCAGCCGTACTCAAGGGGAGCAGTTCTTC. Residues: CASSRTQGEQFF.

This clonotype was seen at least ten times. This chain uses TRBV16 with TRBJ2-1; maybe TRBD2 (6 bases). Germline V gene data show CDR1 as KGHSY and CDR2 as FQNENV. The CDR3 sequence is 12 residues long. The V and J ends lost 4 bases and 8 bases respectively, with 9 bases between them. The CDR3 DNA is TGTGCCAGCAGCCCGACTAGAGATGAGCAGTTCTTC. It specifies CASSPTRDEQFF. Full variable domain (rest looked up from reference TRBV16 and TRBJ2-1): GEEVAQTPKHLVRGEGQKAKLYCAPIKGHSYVFWYQQVLKNEFKFLISFQNENVFDETGMPKERFSAKCLPNSPCSLEIQATKLEDSAVYFCASSPTRDEQFFGPGTRLTVL.

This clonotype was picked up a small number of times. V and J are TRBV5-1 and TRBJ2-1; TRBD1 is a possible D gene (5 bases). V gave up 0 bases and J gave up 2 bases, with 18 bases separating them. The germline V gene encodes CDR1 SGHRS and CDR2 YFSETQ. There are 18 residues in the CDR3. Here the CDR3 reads CASSLGWTTYIPYNEQFF. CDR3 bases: TGCGCCAGCAGCTTGGGCTGGACAACCTACATCCCCTACAATGAGCAGTTCTTC.

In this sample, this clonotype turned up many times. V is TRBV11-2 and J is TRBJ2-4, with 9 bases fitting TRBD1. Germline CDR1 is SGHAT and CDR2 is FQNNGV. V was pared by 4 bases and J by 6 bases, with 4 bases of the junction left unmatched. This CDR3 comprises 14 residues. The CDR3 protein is CASSSTGGRNIQYF. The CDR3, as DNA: TGTGCCAGCAGCTCGACAGGGGGGAGAAACATTCAGTACTTC.

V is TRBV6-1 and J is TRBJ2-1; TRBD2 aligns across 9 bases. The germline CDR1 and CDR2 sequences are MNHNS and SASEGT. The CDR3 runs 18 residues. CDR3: CVSSLLAGKVGGAGEQFF. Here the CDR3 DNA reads TGTGTCAGTAGCCTTCTAGCGGGGAAGGTTGGGGGAGCGGGTGAGCAGTTCTTC.